Here is one TCR beta chain with its context. Antigen: not known. The record originates from a study of CXCR3-negative and CXCR3-positive naive CD8 T cells. Whole-study results and caveats: CXCR3-positive naive cells carried more hydrophobic TRB CDR3s than CXCR3-negative naive cells did.

The germline CDR1 and CDR2 sequences are PRHDT and FYEKMQ (reference sequence). The CDR3 sequence is 17 residues long. With UMI labels, 5' RACE was used to prepare the TRB cDNA libraries. TCRdb reprocessed the 5' RACE reads and stores each CDR3 protein as one record, lacking DNA. The sample table sets out more than 100,000 distinct CDR3 sequences. The sequence was obtained from a human donor in good health. Some clones in this sample may be carry-over from other donors' samples. The V gene is TRBV13, the J gene TRBJ2-2. The material sequenced was naive CXCR3+ CD8+ T cells from blood. Subset indicated: CD45RO-CCR7+CD27+CD95- naive CD8+ T cells expressing CXCR3 (TNR3+). The CDR3 spells CASSWSIEPQLTGELFF.